This paragraph reports one T cell receptor (beta chain). Antigen specificity is unknown. The CDR3 is 12 amino acids. V shed 4 bases, J shed 8 bases, and the junction held 1 base outside the gene matches. CDR1 is SEHNR, CDR2 FQNEAQ, per germline (reference sequence). TCRdb itself ran the RT-PCR reads through MiXCR, one entry per CDR3 protein. This table holds 630,000 or so distinct CDR3 sequences, 15% to 18% found once. The data stem from a study of response to subunit inactivated influenza vaccine. Study-wide points: Each seasonal influenza vaccination recruits few new T cells, the authors suggested.

This TCR was sampled from a man aged 50-60 years who received an inactivated influenza vaccine. Material: PBMCs from blood, obtained about 13 days after vaccination. V gene TRBV7-9 combines with J gene TRBJ1-2, with TRBD1 matching over 10 bases. The CDR3 protein is CASSWTGGGYTF. CDR3 sequence (DNA): TGTGCCAGCAGCTGGACAGGGGGAGGCTACACCTTC.